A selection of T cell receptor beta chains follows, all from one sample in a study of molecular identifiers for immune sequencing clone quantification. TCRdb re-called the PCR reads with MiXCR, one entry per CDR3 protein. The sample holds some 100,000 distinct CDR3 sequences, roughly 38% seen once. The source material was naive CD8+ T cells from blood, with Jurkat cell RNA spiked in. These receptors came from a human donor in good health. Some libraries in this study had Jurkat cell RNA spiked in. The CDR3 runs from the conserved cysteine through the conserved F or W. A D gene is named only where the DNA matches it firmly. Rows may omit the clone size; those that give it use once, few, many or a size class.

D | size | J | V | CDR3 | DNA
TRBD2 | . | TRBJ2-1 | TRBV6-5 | CASSYSLAGGYNEQIF | TGTGCCAGCAGTTACTCTTTAGCGGGGGGATACAATGAGCAGATCTTC
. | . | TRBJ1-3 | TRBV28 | CASSRGSSGNTKYF | TGTGCCAGCTCAAGGGGTTCCTCTGGAAACACCAAATATTTT
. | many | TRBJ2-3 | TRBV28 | CASNEVQPTPDTQYF | TGTGCCAGCAACGAGGTCCAGCCCACTCCAGATACGCAGTATTTT
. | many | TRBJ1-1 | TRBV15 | CATSRVTDTEAFF | TGTGCCACCAGCAGAGTGACCGACACTGAAGCTTTCTTT
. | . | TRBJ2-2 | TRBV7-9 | CASSFAGRGNTGELFF | TGTGCCAGCAGCTTCGCCGGTAGGGGGAACACCGGGGAGCTGTTTTTT
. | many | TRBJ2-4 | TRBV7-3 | CASSPDIAKNIQYF | TGTGCCAGCAGCCCGGACATAGCCAAAAACATTCAGTACTTC
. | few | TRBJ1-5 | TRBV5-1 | CASSYPGVQPQHF | TGCGCCAGCAGTTACCCGGGGGTTCAGCCCCAGCATTTT
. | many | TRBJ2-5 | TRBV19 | CASRESYQETQYF | TGTGCCAGTAGAGAATCGTACCAAGAGACCCAGTACTTC
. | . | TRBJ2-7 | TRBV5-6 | CASSPRAGNWIYEQYF | TGTGCCAGCAGCCCGAGGGCCGGGAATTGGATCTACGAGCAGTACTTC
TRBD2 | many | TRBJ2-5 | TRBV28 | CASSTGGQETQYF | TGTGCCAGCAGTACCGGGGGGCAAGAGACCCAGTACTTC
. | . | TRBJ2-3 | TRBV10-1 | CASSELREAVDTQYF | TGCGCCAGCAGTGAGTTAAGGGAAGCGGTAGATACGCAGTATTTT
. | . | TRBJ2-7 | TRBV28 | CASGTSSYEQYF | TGTGCCAGCGGGACTTCTTCCTACGAGCAGTACTTC
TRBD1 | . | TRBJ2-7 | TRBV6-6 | CASSYVEGQAFYEQYF | TGTGCCAGCAGTTATGTGGAGGGACAGGCGTTCTACGAGCAGTACTTC
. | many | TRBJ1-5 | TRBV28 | CASTGRRYNQPQHF | TGTGCCAGCACGGGCAGGCGATACAATCAGCCCCAGCATTTT
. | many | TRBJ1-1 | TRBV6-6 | CASRERGVTEAFF | TGTGCCAGCAGAGAAAGGGGTGTCACTGAAGCTTTCTTT
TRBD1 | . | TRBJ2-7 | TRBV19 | CASSASGTGDYEQYF | TGTGCCAGTAGTGCCTCCGGGACAGGGGACTACGAGCAGTACTTC
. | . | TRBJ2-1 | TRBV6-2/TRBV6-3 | CASSYSIFGGKYNEQFF | TGTGCCAGCAGTTACTCGATTTTTGGAGGGAAATACAATGAGCAGTTCTTC
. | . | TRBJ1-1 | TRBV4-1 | CASSRGVTDTEAFF | TGCGCCAGCAGCCGGGGCGTGACGGACACTGAAGCTTTCTTT
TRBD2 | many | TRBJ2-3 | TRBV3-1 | CASSWTSGSKDTQYF | TGTGCCAGCAGTTGGACTAGCGGGAGTAAGGATACGCAGTATTTT
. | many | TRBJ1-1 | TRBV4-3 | CASSQTRGTEAFF | TGCGCCAGCAGCCAGACGAGGGGCACTGAAGCTTTCTTT
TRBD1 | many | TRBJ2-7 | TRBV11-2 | CASSSTGGWHEQYF | TGTGCCAGCAGCTCTACAGGGGGCTGGCACGAGCAGTACTTC
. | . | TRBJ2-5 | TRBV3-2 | CASSQDMGLGETQYF | TGTGCCAGCAGCCAAGATATGGGCTTGGGAGAGACCCAGTACTTC
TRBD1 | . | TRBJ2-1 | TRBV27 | CASSLWTGVEEQFF | TGTGCCAGCAGTTTGTGGACAGGGGTGGAGGAGCAGTTCTTC
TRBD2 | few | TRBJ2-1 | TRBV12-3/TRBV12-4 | CASRGSGGDYNEQFF | TGTGCCAGCAGAGGTAGCGGGGGGGACTACAATGAGCAGTTCTTC
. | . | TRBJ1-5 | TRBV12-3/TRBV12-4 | CASSLRDSNQPQHF | TGTGCCAGCAGTTTGAGGGACAGCAATCAGCCCCAGCATTTT
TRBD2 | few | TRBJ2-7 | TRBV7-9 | CASSPPGTSGIEQYF | TGTGCCAGCAGTCCGCCCGGGACTAGCGGGATCGAGCAGTACTTC
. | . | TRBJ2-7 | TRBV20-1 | CSASPRDRSTYEQYF | TGCAGTGCTTCCCCCCGGGACCGGAGCACCTACGAGCAGTACTTC
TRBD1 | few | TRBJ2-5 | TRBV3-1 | CASSQEGQQETQYF | TGTGCCAGCAGCCAAGAGGGACAGCAAGAGACCCAGTACTTC
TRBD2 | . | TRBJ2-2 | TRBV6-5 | CASSYALTSGRVYTGELFF | TGTGCCAGCAGTTACGCCCTGACTAGCGGGAGGGTTTACACCGGGGAGCTGTTTTTT
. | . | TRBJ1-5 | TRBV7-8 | CASSLGRSNQLQHF | TGTGCCAGCAGCTTAGGGAGGAGCAATCAGCTCCAGCATTTT
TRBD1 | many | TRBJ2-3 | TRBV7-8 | CASSPGTGGPDTQYF | TGTGCCAGCAGCCCCGGGACAGGGGGACCAGATACGCAGTATTTT
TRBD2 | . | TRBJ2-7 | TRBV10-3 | CAISPSSGFSSYEQYF | TGTGCCATCAGTCCGTCTAGCGGGTTTAGCTCCTACGAGCAGTACTTC
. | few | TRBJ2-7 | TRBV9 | CASSVGPGPYEQYF | TGTGCCAGCAGCGTTGGACCCGGCCCCTACGAGCAGTACTTC
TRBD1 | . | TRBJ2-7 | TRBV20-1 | CSADRGSYEQYF | TGCAGTGCCGACAGGGGCTCCTACGAGCAGTACTTC
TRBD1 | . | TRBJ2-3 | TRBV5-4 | CASSLVLKTGSTDTRYF | TGTGCCAGCAGCTTGGTTCTGAAGACAGGGAGCACAGATACGCGGTATTTT
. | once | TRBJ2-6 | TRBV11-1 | CASSFFGVLTF | TGTGCCAGCAGCTTTTTTGGCGTCCTGACTTTC
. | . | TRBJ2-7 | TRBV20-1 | CSAPQYYEQYF | TGCAGTGCTCCCCAGTACTACGAGCAGTACTTC
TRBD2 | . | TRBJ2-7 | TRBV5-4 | CASSFGRSEQYF | TGTGCCAGCAGCTTCGGGAGGAGCGAGCAGTACTTC
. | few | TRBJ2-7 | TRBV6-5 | CASSLPPIYEQYF | TGTGCCAGCAGTTTGCCCCCCATTTACGAGCAGTACTTC
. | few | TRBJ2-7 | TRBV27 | CASSFAVPYEQYF | TGTGCCAGCAGTTTTGCAGTTCCCTACGAGCAGTACTTC